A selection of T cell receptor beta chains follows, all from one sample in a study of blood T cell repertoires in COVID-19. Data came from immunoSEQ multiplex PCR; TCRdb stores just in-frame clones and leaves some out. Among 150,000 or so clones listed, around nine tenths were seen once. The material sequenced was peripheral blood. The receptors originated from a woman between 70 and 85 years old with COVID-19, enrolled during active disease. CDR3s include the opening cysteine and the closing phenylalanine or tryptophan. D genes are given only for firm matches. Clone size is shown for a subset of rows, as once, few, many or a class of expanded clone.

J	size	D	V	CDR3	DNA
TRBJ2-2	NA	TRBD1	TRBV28	CASRTGGWNTGELFF	TGTGCCAGCAGGACAGGGGGTTGGAACACCGGGGAGCTGTTTTTT
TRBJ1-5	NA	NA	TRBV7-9	CASSLTENNQPQHF	TGTGCCAGCAGCTTAACGGAGAACAATCAGCCCCAGCATTTT
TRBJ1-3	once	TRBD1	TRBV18	CASSPRTGTDGNTIYF	TGTGCCAGCTCACCGCGGACAGGGACGGATGGAAACACCATATATTTT
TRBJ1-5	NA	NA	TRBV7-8	CASSRQRLSNQPQHF	TGTGCCAGCAGCCGGCAGCGGTTGAGCAATCAGCCCCAGCATTTT
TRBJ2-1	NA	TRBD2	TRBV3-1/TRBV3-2	CASSQGLAPGNEQFF	TGTGCCAGCAGCCAAGGACTAGCCCCGGGGAATGAGCAGTTCTTC
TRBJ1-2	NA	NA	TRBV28	CATLDTMTNYGYTF	TGTGCCACCCTGGACACCATGACTAACTATGGCTACACCTTC
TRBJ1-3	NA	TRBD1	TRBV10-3	CAISSGQDFPSFF	TGTGCCATCAGTTCCGGACAGGACTTCCCGTCTTTTTTT
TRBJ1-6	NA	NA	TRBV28	CASSTDSGVNSPLHF	TGTGCCAGCAGTACGGACTCAGGGGTGAATTCACCCCTCCACTTT
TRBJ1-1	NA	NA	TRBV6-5	CAHRGQLNTEAFF	TGTGCCCACCGCGGTCAGCTTAACACTGAAGCTTTCTTT
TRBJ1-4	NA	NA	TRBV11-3	CASSLKRGGTTNEKLFF	TGTGCCAGCAGCTTAAAACGTGGGGGGACAACTAATGAAAAACTGTTTTTT
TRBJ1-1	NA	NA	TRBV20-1	CSAHWNTEAFF	TGCAGTGCTCACTGGAACACTGAAGCTTTCTTT
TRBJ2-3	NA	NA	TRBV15	CATRDNTDTQYF	TGTGCCACGAGGGATAACACAGATACGCAGTATTTT
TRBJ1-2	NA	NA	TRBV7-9	CASSLTVTNYGYTF	TGTGCCAGCAGCTTGACAGTGACCAACTATGGCTACACCTTC
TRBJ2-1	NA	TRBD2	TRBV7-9	CASRPELAGGQNEQFF	TGTGCCAGCAGACCTGAACTAGCGGGGGGGCAAAATGAGCAGTTCTTC
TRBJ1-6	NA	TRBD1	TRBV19	CASSTRGQGNSPLHF	TGTGCCAGTAGTACGCGAGGACAGGGTAATTCACCCCTCCACTTT
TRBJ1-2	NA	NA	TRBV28	CASSFRTAGNGYTF	TGTGCCAGCAGTTTTCGCACCGCAGGGAATGGCTACACCTTC
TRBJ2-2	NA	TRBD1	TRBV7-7	CASGWDRGSTGELFF	TGTGCTAGCGGTTGGGACAGGGGGTCCACCGGGGAGCTGTTTTTT
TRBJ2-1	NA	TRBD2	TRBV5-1	CASSSGGGTYNEQFF	TGCGCCAGCAGCTCAGGCGGGGGGACTTACAATGAGCAGTTCTTC
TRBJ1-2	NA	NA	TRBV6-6	CASSLRDYGYTF	TGTGCCAGCAGCCTAAGAGACTATGGCTACACCTTC
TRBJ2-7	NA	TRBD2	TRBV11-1	CASSKIAGNTYEQYF	TGTGCCAGCAGCAAGATAGCGGGCAATACCTACGAGCAGTACTTC
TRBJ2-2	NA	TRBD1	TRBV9	CASSVTGKTGELFF	TGTGCCAGCAGCGTGACAGGGAAAACCGGGGAGCTGTTTTTT
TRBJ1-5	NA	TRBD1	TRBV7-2	CASSLTGGAGQPQHF	TGTGCCAGCAGCTTAACAGGGGGCGCAGGTCAGCCCCAGCATTTT
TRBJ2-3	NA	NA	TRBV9	CASSVAPGDTQYF	TGTGCCAGCAGCGTAGCTCCCGGAGATACGCAGTATTTT
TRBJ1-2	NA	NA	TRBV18	CASSPRVVVDYGYTF	TGTGCCAGCTCACCCCGCGTCGTGGTGGACTATGGCTACACCTTC
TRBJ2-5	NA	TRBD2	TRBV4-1	CASSQVLAGLQETQYF	TGCGCCAGCAGCCAAGTACTAGCGGGACTCCAAGAGACCCAGTACTTC
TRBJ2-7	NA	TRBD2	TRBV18	CASSPGLAGEEQYF	TGTGCCAGCTCACCGGGACTAGCGGGGGAAGAGCAGTACTTC
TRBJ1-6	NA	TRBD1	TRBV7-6	CASSKDRVPYNSPLHF	TGTGCCAGCAGCAAGGACAGGGTCCCCTATAATTCACCCCTCCACTTT
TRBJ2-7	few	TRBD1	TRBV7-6	CASRPTGGGEQYF	TGTGCCAGCAGACCCACAGGGGGCGGTGAGCAGTACTTC
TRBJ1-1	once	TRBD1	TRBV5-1	CASNPDRGNTEAFF	TGCGCCAGCAACCCTGACAGGGGTAACACTGAAGCTTTCTTT
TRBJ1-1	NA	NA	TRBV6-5	CASSPTGFSTEAFF	TGTGCCAGCAGCCCCACAGGGTTTAGCACTGAAGCTTTCTTT
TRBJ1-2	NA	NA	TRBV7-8	CASSLAGQAIYGYTF	TGTGCCAGCAGCTTAGCAGGCCAGGCAATCTATGGCTACACCTTC
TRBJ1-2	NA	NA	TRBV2	CASREGTPNYGYTF	TGTGCCAGCAGAGAAGGGACTCCCAACTATGGCTACACCTTC
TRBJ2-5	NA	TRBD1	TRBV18	CASSPKPPGQGYQETQYF	TGTGCCAGCTCACCAAAACCGCCGGGACAGGGGTACCAAGAGACCCAGTACTTC
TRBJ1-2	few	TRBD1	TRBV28	CASRTGTGEGYTF	TGTGCCAGCAGGACCGGGACAGGGGAAGGCTACACCTTC